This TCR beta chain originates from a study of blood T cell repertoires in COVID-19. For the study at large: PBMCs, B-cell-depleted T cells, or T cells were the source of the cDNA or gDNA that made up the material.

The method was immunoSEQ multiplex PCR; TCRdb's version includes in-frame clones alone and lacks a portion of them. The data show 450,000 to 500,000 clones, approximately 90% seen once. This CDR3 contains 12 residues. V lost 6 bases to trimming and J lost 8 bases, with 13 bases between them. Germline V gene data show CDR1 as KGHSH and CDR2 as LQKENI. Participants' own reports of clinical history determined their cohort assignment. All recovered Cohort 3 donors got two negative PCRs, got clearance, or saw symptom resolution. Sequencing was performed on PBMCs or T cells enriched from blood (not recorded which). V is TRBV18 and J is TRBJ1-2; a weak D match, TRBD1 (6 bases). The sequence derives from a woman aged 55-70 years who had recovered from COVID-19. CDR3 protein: CASSPPTGGYTF. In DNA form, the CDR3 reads TGTGCCAGCTCCCCCCCCACAGGGGGCTACACCTTC.